The 5 T cell receptor beta chains below come from one sample, sequenced in a study of blood T cells in healthy people across ages. It was with a sample-barcoded 5' primer and a J-beta primer mix that a second PCR of roughly 7 to 12 cycles was run. MiXCR, run by TCRdb on the 5' RACE reads, gives a single entry per CDR3 protein. The sample lists some 1.4 million distinct CDR3 sequences, 35% to 45% occurring once. Sequencing was done on a sample of blood. The source is a woman under 30 in good health.

This clonotype was picked up a small number of times. The gene calls are TRBV27 and TRBJ2-7; 10 nucleotides match TRBD1. J gave up 0 bases and V 4 bases, and 6 bases lay outside the gene matches. The CDR3 is 16 residues long. Germline assignment: CDR1 MNHEY and CDR2 SMNVEV (reference sequence). The CDR3: CASSSGRTGGSYEQYF. DNA for the CDR3: TGTGCCAGCAGTTCGGGCCGGACAGGGGGCTCCTACGAGCAGTACTTC.

The J gene is TRBJ1-2, the V gene TRBV6-1; D gene ambiguous. V was cut by 11 bases and J by 0 bases, with 7 bases left in between. This CDR3 has 11 amino acids. CDR1 is MNHNS, CDR2 SASEGT, per germline. The CDR3 loop is CAGGTNYGYTF. DNA of the CDR3: TGTGCCGGAGGGACTAACTATGGCTACACCTTC.

The table lists this clonotype with a few counts. The chain recombines TRBV4-1 with TRBJ2-7; the D gene is possibly TRBD1 (6 bases). With 4 bases removed from V and 3 bases from J, the gap between germline ends came to 13 bases. The CDR3 is 14 amino acids. In germline, CDR1 is MGHRA, CDR2 YSYEKL. This CDR3 is CASSPRDTLYEQYF. CDR3 DNA sequence: TGCGCCAGCAGCCCCCGGGACACCCTCTACGAGCAGTACTTC.

Worth noting for this clonotype: At one end, the junction sequence differs from germline, possibly due to a read error. The chain recombines TRBV28 with TRBJ2-1; TRBD1 matches at 11 bases. Germline V gives CDR1 MDHEN, CDR2 SYDVKM. The CDR3 runs 18 residues. CDR3 residues: CASSFAIGGQGGDNEQFF. CDR3 DNA sequence: TGTGCCAGTAGTTTTGCTATCGGGGGACAGGGGGGAGACAATGAGCAGTTCTTC.

This clonotype was observed a handful of times. The gene calls are TRBV3-1 and TRBJ1-2; 7 positions match TRBD1. Germline V CDR1 and CDR2: LGHDT, YNNKEL (reference sequence). Losses at the gene ends were 0 bases for V and 3 bases for J; bases not matched to a gene: 1. The CDR3 covers 14 residues. This chain's CDR3 is CASSQDQGDYGYTF. The CDR3 DNA is TGTGCCAGCAGCCAAGATCAGGGGGACTATGGCTACACCTTC.